Below are 12 T cell receptor beta chains sequenced from a single sample in a study of cytomegalovirus exposure and HLA in healthy donors. The PCR made use of 60 Vbeta and 13 Jbeta primers. Using immunoSEQ multiplex PCR, the repertoire was profiled, and TCRdb retains in-frame clones only, with some absent. The sample contains 50,000 to 65,000 clones, 72% of which appear only once. The specimen was PBMCs. The origin of the receptors is a woman in her fifties or sixties in good health and CMV-seropositive.

The chain joins TRBV2 to TRBJ2-5, with TRBD2 identical over 15 bases. The DNA matches TRBJ2-7 better at its end, which makes the J call doubtful. From germline, CDR1 is SNHLY and CDR2 FYNNEI. The CDR3 loop spans 17 amino acids. In nucleotides, the CDR3 is TGTGCCAGCAATCGGGGACTAGCGGGGGGTGTTCCCTACGAGCAGTACTTC. As protein: CASNRGLAGGVPYEQYF.

The chain is built from TRBV27 and TRBJ2-7; the match to TRBD2 covers 7 bases. The germline V gene has CDR1 MNHEY and CDR2 SMNVEV (reference sequence). This CDR3 is 14 amino acids long. With V trimmed by 2 bases and J by 4 bases, 5 bases remained unmatched. The CDR3 bases are TGTGCCAGCAGTTTAGCAGGGACTAATTACGAGCAGTACTTC. Its translation: CASSLAGTNYEQYF.

V usage is TRBV29-1 and J usage is TRBJ2-7; D is undetermined. Germline V gene sequence: CDR1 SQVTM, CDR2 ANQGSEA. Trimming cost V 0 bases and J 2 bases, with 8 bases left between them. This CDR3 has 13 amino acids. Here the CDR3 reads CSVEEGPAYEQYF. As DNA, the CDR3 is TGCAGCGTTGAAGAGGGCCCGGCCTACGAGCAGTACTTC.

The chain carries TRBV5-1 and TRBJ2-7; TRBD2 agrees at 11 bases. The CDR3 has 15 residues. CDR1 and CDR2 (germline): SGHRS, YFSETQ. Trimming removed 4 bases from V and 7 bases from J; junction bases left unmatched: 10. CDR3 sequence: CASSPQLAGVKEQYF. The CDR3 coding sequence is TGCGCCAGCAGCCCTCAACTAGCGGGAGTGAAAGAGCAGTACTTC.

V usage is TRBV18 and J usage is TRBJ2-2, with TRBD2 matching 10 bases. The CDR3 runs 15 residues. From germline, CDR1 is KGHSH and CDR2 LQKENI. J gave up 5 bases and V 3 bases, and 3 bases lay outside the gene matches. CDR3 loop: CASSPDSGRTGELFF. CDR3 sequence (DNA): TGTGCCAGCTCACCGGATAGCGGGAGGACCGGGGAGCTGTTTTTT.

The chain combines TRBV29-1 with TRBJ2-4; 12 nucleotides line up with TRBD2. CDR3 length equals 19 residues. V lost 0 bases and J lost 0; bases outside the gene matches: 9. Germline-derived CDR1 and CDR2 are SQVTM and ANQGSEA. CDR3 protein: CSVEDSASGGALAKNIQYF. The CDR3 DNA is TGCAGCGTTGAAGATTCGGCTAGCGGGGGGGCCTTAGCCAAAAACATTCAGTACTTC.

The CDR3 loop reads CASRDLREKLFF. The CDR3 DNA follows: TGTGCCAGCAGAGACCTGCGGGAAAAACTGTTTTTT. The J gene is TRBJ1-4, the V gene TRBV6-6; no reliable D call. V gave up 6 bases and J gave up 8 bases, with 10 bases separating them. CDR1 MNHNY and CDR2 SVGAGI come from the germline V gene (reference sequence). This CDR3 region has 12 residues.

This chain uses TRBV9 with TRBJ2-5; D is unclear. Per the germline V gene, CDR1 is SGDLS and CDR2 is YYNGEE. This CDR3 comprises 13 residues. The ends were cut back, 4 bases at V and 5 bases at J, with 12 bases in the middle. The CDR3 sequence is CASSPLFPETQYF. Written as DNA, the CDR3 is TGTGCCAGCAGCCCCCTATTCCCGGAGACCCAGTACTTC.

This clone was detected only once. The chain is built from TRBV28 and TRBJ2-2; TRBD2 might be the D (6 bases). Trimming took off 8 bases at V and 3 bases at J, with 13 bases between the two ends. The CDR3 is 14 amino acids. Germline V gives CDR1 MDHEN, CDR2 SYDVKM. The CDR3 protein is CASAGGVDTGELFF. In DNA form, the CDR3 reads TGTGCCAGCGCCGGAGGGGTCGACACCGGGGAGCTGTTTTTT.

This rearrangement joins TRBV29-1 to TRBJ2-6, with a tentative D call TRBD1 (5 bases). This CDR3 region has 15 residues. Trimming pared 3 bases from V and 2 bases from J, leaving 11 bases between. The V gene's germline CDR1 is SQVTM and CDR2 ANQGSEA. The CDR3 loop reads CSVELLRAGANVLTF. The CDR3 DNA reads TGCAGCGTTGAGTTGCTCAGGGCTGGGGCCAACGTCCTGACTTTC.

This CDR3 is CASSLVPGFTDTQYF. The CDR3 DNA reads TGTGCCAGCAGCTTAGTTCCGGGTTTCACAGATACGCAGTATTTT. The gene calls are TRBV7-8 and TRBJ2-3, with D uncertain. The CDR3 is made up of 15 amino acids. Trimming stripped 1 base from V and 2 bases from J, with 10 bases between. Germline V CDR1 and CDR2: SGHVS, FQNEAQ.

V gene TRBV28 combines with J gene TRBJ1-4; no reliable D call. Per the germline V gene, CDR1 is MDHEN and CDR2 is SYDVKM. Trimming shortened V by 3 bases and J by 7 bases, and 21 bases separated the two germline ends. The CDR3 spans 17 residues. CDR3 DNA: TGTGCCAGCAGTTTGGAGCCTCGGTTCCCTCTTGGTGAAAAACTGTTTTTT. Its translation: CASSLEPRFPLGEKLFF.